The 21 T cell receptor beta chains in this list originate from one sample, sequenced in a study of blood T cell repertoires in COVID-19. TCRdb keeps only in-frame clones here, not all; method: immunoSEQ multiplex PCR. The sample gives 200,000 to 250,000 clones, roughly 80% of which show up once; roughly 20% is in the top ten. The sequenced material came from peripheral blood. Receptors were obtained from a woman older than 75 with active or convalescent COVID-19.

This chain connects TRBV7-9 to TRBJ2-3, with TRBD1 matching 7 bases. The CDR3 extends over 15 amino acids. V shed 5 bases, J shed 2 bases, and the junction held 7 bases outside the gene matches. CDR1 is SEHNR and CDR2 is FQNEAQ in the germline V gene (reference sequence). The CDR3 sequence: CASSRQTGTTDTQYF. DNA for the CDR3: TGTGCCAGCAGCCGCCAGACAGGGACCACAGATACGCAGTATTTT.

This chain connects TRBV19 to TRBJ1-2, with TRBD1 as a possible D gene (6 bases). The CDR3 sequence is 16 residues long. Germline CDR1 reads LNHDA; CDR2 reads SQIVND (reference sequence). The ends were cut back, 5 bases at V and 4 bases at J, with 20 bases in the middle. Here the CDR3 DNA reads TGTGCCAGTAGTCTCCCCGGGCAGGGGCGGAGCTATGGCTACACCTTC. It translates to CASSLPGQGRSYGYTF.

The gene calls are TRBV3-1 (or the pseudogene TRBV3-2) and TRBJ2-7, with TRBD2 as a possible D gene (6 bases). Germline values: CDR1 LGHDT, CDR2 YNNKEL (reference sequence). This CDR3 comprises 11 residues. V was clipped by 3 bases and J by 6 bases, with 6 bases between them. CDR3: CASSQGGEQYF. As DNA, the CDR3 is TGTGCCAGCAGCCAGGGGGGCGAGCAGTACTTC.

CDR3 protein: CASSVAQNTDTQYF. In DNA, the CDR3 is TGTGCCAGCAGCGTAGCACAGAACACAGATACGCAGTATTTT. V usage is TRBV9 and J usage is TRBJ2-3; no definite D call. The CDR3 runs to 14 residues. Deletions cut 0 bases from V and 2 bases from J, with 7 bases between. The germline gives CDR1 SGDLS, CDR2 YYNGEE.

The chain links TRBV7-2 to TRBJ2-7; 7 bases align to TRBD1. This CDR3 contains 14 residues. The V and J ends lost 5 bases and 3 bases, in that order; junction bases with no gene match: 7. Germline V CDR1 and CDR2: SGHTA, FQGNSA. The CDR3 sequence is CASSLRTGDYEQYF. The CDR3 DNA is TGTGCCAGCAGCCTCCGGACAGGAGACTACGAGCAGTACTTC. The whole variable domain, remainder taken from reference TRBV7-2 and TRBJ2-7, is GAGVSQSPSNKVTEKGKDVELRCDPISGHTALYWYRQSLGQGLEFLIYFQGNSAPDKSGLPSDRFSAERTGGSVSTLTIQRTQQEDSAVYLCASSLRTGDYEQYFGPGTRLTVT.

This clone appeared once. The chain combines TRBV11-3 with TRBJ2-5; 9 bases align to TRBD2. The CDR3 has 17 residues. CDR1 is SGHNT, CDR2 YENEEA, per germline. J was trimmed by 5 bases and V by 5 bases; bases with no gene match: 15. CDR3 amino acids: CASSQGGSSGASETQYF. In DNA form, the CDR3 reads TGTGCCAGCAGCCAGGGGGGGTCTAGCGGGGCTTCGGAGACCCAGTACTTC.

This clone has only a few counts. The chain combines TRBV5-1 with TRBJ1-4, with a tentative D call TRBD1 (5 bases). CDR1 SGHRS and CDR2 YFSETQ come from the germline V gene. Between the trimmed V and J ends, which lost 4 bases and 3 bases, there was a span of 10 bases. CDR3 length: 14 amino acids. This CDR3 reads CASSGGSANEKLFF. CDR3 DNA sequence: TGCGCCAGCAGCGGGGGGTCCGCTAATGAAAAACTGTTTTTT.

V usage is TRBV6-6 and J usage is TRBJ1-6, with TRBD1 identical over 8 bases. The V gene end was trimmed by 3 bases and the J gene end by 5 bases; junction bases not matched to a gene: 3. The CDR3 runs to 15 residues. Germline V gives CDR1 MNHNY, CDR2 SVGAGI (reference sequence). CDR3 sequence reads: CASSYSDRDNSPLHF. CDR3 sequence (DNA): TGTGCCAGCAGTTATTCGGACAGGGATAATTCACCCCTCCACTTT.

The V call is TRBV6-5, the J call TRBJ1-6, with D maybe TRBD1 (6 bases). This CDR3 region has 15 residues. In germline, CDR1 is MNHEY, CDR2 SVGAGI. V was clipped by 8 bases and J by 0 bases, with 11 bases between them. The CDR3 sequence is CASATGSSYNSPLHF. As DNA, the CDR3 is TGTGCCAGCGCTACAGGGAGCTCCTATAATTCACCCCTCCACTTT.

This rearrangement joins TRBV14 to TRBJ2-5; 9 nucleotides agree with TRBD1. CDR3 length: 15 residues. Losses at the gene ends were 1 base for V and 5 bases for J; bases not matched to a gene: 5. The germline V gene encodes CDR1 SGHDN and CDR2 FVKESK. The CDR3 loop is CASSQAGTGLETQYF. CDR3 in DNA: TGTGCCAGCAGCCAAGCCGGGACAGGGCTGGAGACCCAGTACTTC.

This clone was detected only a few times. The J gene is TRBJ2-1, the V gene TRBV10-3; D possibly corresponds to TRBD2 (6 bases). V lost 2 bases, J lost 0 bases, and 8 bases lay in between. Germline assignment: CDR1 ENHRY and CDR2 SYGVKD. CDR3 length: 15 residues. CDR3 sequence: CAISEPTSSYNEQFF. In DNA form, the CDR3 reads TGTGCCATCAGTGAGCCGACTAGCTCCTACAATGAGCAGTTCTTC.

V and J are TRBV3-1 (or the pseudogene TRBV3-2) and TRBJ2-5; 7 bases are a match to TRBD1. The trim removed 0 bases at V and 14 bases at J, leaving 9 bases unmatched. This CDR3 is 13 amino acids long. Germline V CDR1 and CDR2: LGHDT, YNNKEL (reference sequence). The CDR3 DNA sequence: TGTGCCAGCAGCCAAGAGACAGCCAGGGGGTTTTACTTC. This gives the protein CASSQETARGFYF.

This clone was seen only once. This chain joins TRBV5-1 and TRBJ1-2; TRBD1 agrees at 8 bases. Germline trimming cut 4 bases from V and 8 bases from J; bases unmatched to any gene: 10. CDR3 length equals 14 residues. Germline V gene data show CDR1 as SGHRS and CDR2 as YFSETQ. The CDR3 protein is CASSNRDRIGGYTF. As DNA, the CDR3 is TGCGCCAGCAGCAACCGGGACAGGATCGGCGGCTACACCTTC.

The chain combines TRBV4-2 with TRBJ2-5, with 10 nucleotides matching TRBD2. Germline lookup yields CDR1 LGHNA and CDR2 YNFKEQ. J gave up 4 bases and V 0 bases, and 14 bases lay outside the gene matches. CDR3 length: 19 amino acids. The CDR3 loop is CASSQDWLAGASEGETQYF. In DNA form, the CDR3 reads TGTGCCAGCAGCCAAGATTGGCTAGCGGGGGCCAGTGAAGGAGAGACCCAGTACTTC.

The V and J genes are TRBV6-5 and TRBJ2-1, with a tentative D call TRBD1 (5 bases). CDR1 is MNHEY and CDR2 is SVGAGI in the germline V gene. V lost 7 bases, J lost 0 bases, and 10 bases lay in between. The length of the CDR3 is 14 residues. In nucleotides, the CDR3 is TGTGCCAGCAATAGGGGCAACTCCTACAATGAGCAGTTCTTC. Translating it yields CASNRGNSYNEQFF.

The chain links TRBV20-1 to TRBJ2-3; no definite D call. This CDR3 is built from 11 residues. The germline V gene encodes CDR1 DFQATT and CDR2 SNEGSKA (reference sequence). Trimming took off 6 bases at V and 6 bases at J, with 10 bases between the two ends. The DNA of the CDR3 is TGCAGTGCATACTATCCGGATACGCAGTATTTT. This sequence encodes CSAYYPDTQYF.

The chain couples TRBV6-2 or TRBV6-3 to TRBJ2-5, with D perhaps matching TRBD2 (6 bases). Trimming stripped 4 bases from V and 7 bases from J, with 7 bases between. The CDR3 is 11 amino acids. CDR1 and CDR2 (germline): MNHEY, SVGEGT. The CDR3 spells CASSSGVTQYF. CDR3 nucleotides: TGTGCCAGCAGTTCGGGAGTGACCCAGTACTTC.

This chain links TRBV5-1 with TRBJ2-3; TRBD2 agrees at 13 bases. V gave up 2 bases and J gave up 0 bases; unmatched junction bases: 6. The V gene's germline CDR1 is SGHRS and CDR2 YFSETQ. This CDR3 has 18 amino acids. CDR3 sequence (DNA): TGCGCCAGCAGCTTTCGACTAGCGGGGGGCGATAGCACAGATACGCAGTATTTT. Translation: CASSFRLAGGDSTDTQYF.

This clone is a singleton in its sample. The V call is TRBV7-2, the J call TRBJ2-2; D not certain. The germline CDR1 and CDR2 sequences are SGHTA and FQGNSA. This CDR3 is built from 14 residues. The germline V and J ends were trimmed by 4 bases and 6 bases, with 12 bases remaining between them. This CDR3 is CASSYNRGAGELFF. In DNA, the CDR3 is TGTGCCAGCAGCTACAATAGAGGCGCCGGGGAGCTGTTTTTT.

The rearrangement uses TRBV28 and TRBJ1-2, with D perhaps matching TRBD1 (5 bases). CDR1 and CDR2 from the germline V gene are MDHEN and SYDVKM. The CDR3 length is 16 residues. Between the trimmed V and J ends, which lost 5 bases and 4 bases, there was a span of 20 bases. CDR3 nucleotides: TGTGCCAGCAGTGGCGGGGGAGGCGGGCACCTCTATGGCTACACCTTC. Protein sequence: CASSGGGGGHLYGYTF.

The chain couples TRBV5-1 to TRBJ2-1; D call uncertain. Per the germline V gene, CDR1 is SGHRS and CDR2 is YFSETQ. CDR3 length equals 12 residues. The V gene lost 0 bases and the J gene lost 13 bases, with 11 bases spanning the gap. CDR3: CASSLVRIPQFF. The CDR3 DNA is TGCGCCAGCAGCTTGGTGCGAATCCCCCAGTTCTTC.